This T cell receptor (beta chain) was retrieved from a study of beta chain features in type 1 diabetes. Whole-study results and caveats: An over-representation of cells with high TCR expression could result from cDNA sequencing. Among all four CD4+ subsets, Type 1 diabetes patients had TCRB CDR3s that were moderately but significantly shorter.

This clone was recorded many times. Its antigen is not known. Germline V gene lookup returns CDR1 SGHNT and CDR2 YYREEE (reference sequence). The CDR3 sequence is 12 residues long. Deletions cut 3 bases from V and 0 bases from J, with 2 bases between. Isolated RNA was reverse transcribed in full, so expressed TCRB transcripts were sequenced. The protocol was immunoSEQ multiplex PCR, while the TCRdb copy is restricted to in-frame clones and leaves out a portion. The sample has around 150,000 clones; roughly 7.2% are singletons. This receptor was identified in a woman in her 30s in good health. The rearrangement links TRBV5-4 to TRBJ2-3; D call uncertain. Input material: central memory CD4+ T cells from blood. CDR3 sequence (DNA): TGTGCCAGCAGCTCGAGCACAGATACGCAGTATTTT. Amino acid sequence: CASSSSTDTQYF.